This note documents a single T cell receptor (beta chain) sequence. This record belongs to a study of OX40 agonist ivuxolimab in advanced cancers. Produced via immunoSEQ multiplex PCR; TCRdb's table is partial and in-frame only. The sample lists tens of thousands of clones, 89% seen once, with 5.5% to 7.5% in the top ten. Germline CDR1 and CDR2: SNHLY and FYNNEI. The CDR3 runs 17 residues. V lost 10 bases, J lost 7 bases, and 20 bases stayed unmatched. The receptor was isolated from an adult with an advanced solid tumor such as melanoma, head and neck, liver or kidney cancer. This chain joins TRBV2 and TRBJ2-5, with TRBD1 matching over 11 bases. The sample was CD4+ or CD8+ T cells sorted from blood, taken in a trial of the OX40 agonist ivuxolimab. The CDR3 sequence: CATMIIPGQGEVGTQYF. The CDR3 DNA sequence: TGTGCCACCATGATAATACCGGGACAGGGGGAGGTAGGGACCCAGTACTTC.